These T cell receptor beta chains were read from a single sample in a study of blood T cells in healthy people across ages. TCRdb passed the 5' RACE reads through MiXCR, listing each CDR3 protein once. The sample contains about 1.4 million distinct CDR3 sequences, approximately 59% of which appear only once. The sample comprised blood. Source of these receptors: a man aged 18 to 35 in good health. CDR3s include the opening cysteine and the closing phenylalanine or tryptophan. A D gene is named only where the DNA matches it firmly. The listing skips clone size in some rows; elsewhere it reads once, few, many or a size class.

J	size	V	D	CDR3	DNA
TRBJ1-2	few	TRBV7-6	NA	CASSMGTDPYGYTF	TGTGCCAGCAGCATGGGGACGGATCCATATGGCTACACCTTC
TRBJ2-5	few	TRBV29-1	NA	CSVGPQETQYF	TGCAGCGTTGGACCACAAGAGACCCAGTACTTC
TRBJ2-7	few	TRBV27	NA	CASSGGHSYEQYF	TGTGCCAGCAGTGGGGGACACTCATACGAGCAGTACTTC
TRBJ1-2	few	TRBV12-3/TRBV12-4	TRBD1	CASSSGTDYTF	TGTGCCAGCAGTTCCGGGACAGACTACACCTTC
TRBJ2-5	NA	TRBV7-2	NA	CASSPSQEKTQETQYF	TGTGCCAGTAGCCCGTCCCAGGAGAAGACCCAAGAGACCCAGTACTTC
TRBJ1-1	NA	TRBV7-8	NA	CASRGEGGNTEAFF	TGTGCCAGCAGGGGGGAAGGGGGGAACACTGAAGCTTTCTTT
TRBJ1-2	few	TRBV2	NA	CASSDRGRWGYTF	TGTGCCAGCAGTGATAGGGGCAGATGGGGCTACACCTTC
TRBJ2-7	NA	TRBV4-1	NA	CASSPAIGSWYEQYF	TGCGCCAGCAGCCCCGCGATAGGGAGTTGGTACGAGCAGTACTTC
TRBJ2-1	few	TRBV27	NA	CASSLGLPSSYNEQFF	TGTGCCAGCAGTCTCGGACTCCCCAGCTCCTACAATGAGCAGTTCTTC
TRBJ2-7	NA	TRBV27	NA	CASAAGRSYEQYF	TGTGCCAGCGCGGCAGGGCGATCCTACGAGCAGTACTTC
TRBJ2-7	NA	TRBV27	TRBD2	CASSLGGTLYEQYF	TGTGCCAGCAGTTTGGGAGGGACCCTCTACGAGCAGTACTTC
TRBJ2-5	NA	TRBV10-3	TRBD1	CAISDPLTGRETQYF	TGTGCCATCAGTGACCCTTTGACAGGGAGAGAGACCCAGTACTTC
TRBJ1-1	NA	TRBV7-2	TRBD1	CASSPGTGGTEAFF	TGTGCCAGCAGCCCCGGGACAGGGGGTACTGAAGCTTTCTTT
TRBJ2-5	once	TRBV2	NA	CAGGEGGETQYF	TGTGCCGGTGGTGAGGGCGGGGAGACCCAGTACTTC
TRBJ2-5	NA	TRBV27	TRBD2	CASSFLAGDQETQYF	TGTGCCAGCAGTTTCCTAGCGGGGGACCAAGAGACCCAGTACTTC
TRBJ1-1	NA	TRBV11-2	TRBD1	CASTYGRGGGEARTEAFF	TGTGCCAGCACCTACGGGAGGGGAGGGGGCGAGGCTCGGACTGAAGCTTTCTTT
TRBJ1-2	NA	TRBV18	NA	CASRPVSGTPTVNGYTF	TGTGCCAGCCGTCCCGTCTCCGGGACACCAACAGTCAATGGCTACACCTTC
TRBJ2-1	NA	TRBV7-2	NA	CASSLRQIYNEQFF	TGTGCCAGCAGCTTACGACAGATCTACAATGAGCAGTTCTTC
TRBJ2-5	NA	TRBV11-2	NA	CASSLYQGRETQYF	TGTGCCAGCAGCTTATATCAGGGGAGAGAGACCCAGTACTTC
TRBJ2-3	NA	TRBV27	NA	CASSTRTYGFRTTDTQYF	TGTGCCAGCAGTACGCGGACATACGGATTCCGGACCACAGATACGCAGTATTTT
TRBJ2-1	NA	TRBV3-1	NA	CASSQDRAGLWFF	TGTGCCAGCAGCCAAGATCGGGCGGGGCTGTGGTTCTTC
TRBJ1-5	NA	TRBV20-1	NA	CSARRGSQPQHF	TGCAGTGCTAGACGCGGGAGCCAGCCCCAGCATTTT
TRBJ1-2	NA	TRBV7-2	TRBD1	CASSLRTGVDYGYTF	TGTGCCAGCAGCTTACGGACAGGGGTCGACTATGGCTACACCTTC
TRBJ1-2	few	TRBV29-1	NA	CSVEKGPQDPYGYTF	TGCAGCGTCGAAAAGGGGCCCCAGGATCCTTATGGCTACACCTTC
TRBJ2-5	NA	TRBV9	TRBD2	CASSHKPTSGRQETQYF	TGTGCCAGCAGCCATAAGCCGACTAGCGGGAGACAAGAGACCCAGTACTTC
TRBJ1-5	NA	TRBV6-5	NA	CASSYSYRGVQPQHF	TGTGCCAGCAGTTACTCGTACCGTGGAGTTCAGCCCCAGCATTTT
TRBJ2-7	NA	TRBV20-1	NA	CSVSLDYEQYF	TGCAGTGTTTCCTTAGACTACGAGCAGTACTTC
TRBJ2-3	NA	TRBV5-5	TRBD1	CASRVSQGASLDTQYF	TGTGCCAGCAGAGTTTCCCAGGGGGCTTCTTTAGATACGCAGTATTTT
TRBJ2-1	NA	TRBV28	TRBD2	CASSPHAGDQETQFF	TGTGCCAGCAGCCCCCATGCGGGGGACCAAGAGACCCAGTTCTTC
TRBJ2-5	NA	TRBV7-2	NA	CASSLQRSETQYF	TGTGCCAGCAGCCTCCAGCGATCCGAGACCCAGTACTTC
TRBJ2-3	NA	TRBV7-2	NA	CASSLPTVNTQYF	TGTGCCAGCAGCTTACCCACCGTCAATACGCAGTATTTT
TRBJ1-6	NA	TRBV30	NA	CAWSLGSSLHF	TGTGCCTGGAGTCTGGGCTCATCCCTCCACTTT
TRBJ2-3	NA	TRBV28	NA	CASSPWVSQRALYTDTQYF	TGTGCCAGCAGCCCTTGGGTTTCCCAGCGGGCTCTTTACACAGATACGCAGTATTTT
TRBJ2-7	NA	TRBV24-1	TRBD2	CATSARSRTSGGMGYEQYF	TGTGCCACCAGTGCCAGATCTCGGACTAGCGGGGGCATGGGATACGAGCAGTACTTC
TRBJ2-4	few	TRBV7-2	NA	CASSLALGAPINIQYF	TGTGCCAGCAGCTTAGCGCTCGGGGCCCCAATCAACATTCAGTACTTC
TRBJ1-5	NA	TRBV28	TRBD1	CASSSDRSWDQPQHF	TGTGCCAGCAGTTCGGACAGGTCATGGGATCAGCCCCAGCATTTT
TRBJ1-2	NA	TRBV7-6	TRBD1	CASSDIPGQGRGGYTF	TGTGCCAGCAGCGATATACCGGGACAGGGGAGAGGTGGCTACACCTTC
TRBJ2-7	NA	TRBV27	NA	CASSLSRGPDTYEQYF	TGTGCCAGCAGTTTATCGAGGGGTCCAGATACCTACGAGCAGTACTTC
TRBJ1-5	NA	TRBV5-6	TRBD1	CASSGWTGETPPNQPQHF	TGTGCCAGCAGCGGGTGGACAGGGGAAACTCCACCGAATCAGCCCCAGCATTTT
TRBJ2-7	NA	TRBV24-1	NA	CATSVKSEGFYEQYF	TGTGCCACCAGCGTAAAGTCGGAGGGATTCTACGAGCAGTACTTC
TRBJ2-5	few	TRBV12-3/TRBV12-4	TRBD2	CASSFGLAGWEQYF	TGTGCCAGCAGTTTCGGACTAGCTGGTTGGGAGCAGTACTTC
TRBJ2-2	NA	TRBV29-1	NA	CSVGYENTGELFF	TGCAGCGTTGGTTACGAAAACACCGGGGAGCTGTTTTTT
TRBJ2-1	few	TRBV4-2	NA	CASSQLAFNEQFF	TGTGCCAGCAGCCAGCTCGCCTTCAATGAGCAGTTCTTC
TRBJ2-1	few	TRBV27	NA	CASSLWGSAGNEQFF	TGTGCCAGCAGTTTATGGGGGAGTGCAGGGAATGAGCAGTTCTTC
TRBJ2-3	NA	TRBV5-1	TRBD2	CASSLVPPSSGGIDTQYF	TGCGCCAGCAGCTTGGTTCCCCCATCTAGCGGGGGTATAGATACGCAGTATTTT
TRBJ2-5	many	TRBV29-1	NA	CSVAVETQYF	TGCAGCGTTGCCGTAGAGACCCAGTACTTC
TRBJ1-4	NA	TRBV10-3	NA	CAISDPGQNEKLFF	TGTGCCATCAGTGACCCGGGGCAGAACGAAAAACTGTTTTTT
TRBJ2-1	NA	TRBV27	NA	CASSGEGGSHNEQFF	TGTGCCAGCTCGGGGGAAGGGGGGTCCCACAATGAGCAGTTCTTC
TRBJ2-1	few	TRBV5-5	NA	CASSLRTPSYNEQFF	TGTGCCAGCAGCTTGAGGACACCCTCCTACAATGAGCAGTTCTTC
TRBJ2-2	NA	TRBV6-1	TRBD1	CTSSLLLGQGDTGELFF	TGTACCAGCAGTCTTCTACTTGGACAGGGGGACACCGGGGAGCTGTTTTTT
TRBJ1-1	NA	TRBV29-1	NA	CSVELAQVNTEAFF	TGCAGCGTCGAATTGGCACAGGTGAACACTGAAGCTTTCTTT
TRBJ1-4	NA	TRBV2	NA	CASSGLGGTNEKLFF	TGTGCCAGCAGCGGCCTGGGGGGCACTAATGAAAAACTGTTTTTT
TRBJ2-1	NA	TRBV29-1	TRBD2	CSGGTSGPYMTYNEQFF	TGCAGCGGAGGGACTAGCGGCCCGTATATGACCTACAATGAGCAGTTCTTC
TRBJ2-3	NA	TRBV3-1	TRBD1	CASSQETGDPDTQYF	TGTGCCAGCAGCCAAGAAACAGGGGATCCAGATACGCAGTATTTT
TRBJ2-1	NA	TRBV7-9	TRBD2	CASSSALLAGKNEQFF	TGTGCCAGCAGCTCCGCATTACTAGCGGGAAAGAATGAGCAGTTCTTC
TRBJ2-1	NA	TRBV4-2	NA	CASSQDRGSGLNEQFF	TGTGCCAGCAGCCAAGATCGAGGTAGCGGCCTCAATGAGCAGTTCTTC